This entry lists 8 T cell receptor beta chains sequenced from one sample in a study of spatial heterogeneity in lung cancer (dated by TCRdb to about 2019). The library was made by 5' RACE. The sequencer listed for this sample is NextSeq 500. The public reads were quality trimmed at Q25 with fastp and then assembled into clones with MiXCR by TCRdb, keeping productive beta chains. For every CDR3 protein sequence, its rows merge into one entry that carries the most common genes and DNA. Counted in this sample were approximately 1,700 distinct CDR3 sequences; over 15% of them appeared once. Of the sample, roughly 43% is held by the ten largest clones. Sample time point, as interpreted from the label and publication: sample taken at primary tumor resection. Without any cell sorting, TCR sequencing was performed on whole RNA extracted either from tumor and nontumor lung tissue or from cryopreserved PBMC samples.

This sample comprised PBMCs, obtained at surgery. These receptors were taken from a male donor with early-stage non-small cell lung cancer.

In this sample, this clonotype is medium-sized. The chain recombines TRBV18 with TRBJ2-7; D is perhaps TRBD1 (5 bases). The CDR3 sequence is 14 residues long. Trimming removed 3 bases at V and 7 bases at J, with 16 bases between. Germline lookup yields CDR1 KGHSH and CDR2 LQKENI. As DNA, the CDR3 is TGTGCCAGCTCACCCCAGGGATACTACGAGGAGCAGTACTTC. Protein product: CASSPQGYYEEQYF. Supplemented by reference TRBV18 and TRBJ2-7, the full variable domain reads NAGVMQNPRHLVRRRGQEARLRCSPMKGHSHVYWYRQLPEEGLKFMVYLQKENIIDESGMPKERFSAEFPKEGPSILRIQQVVRGDSAAYFCASSPQGYYEEQYFGPGTRLTVT.

This clonotype is judged medium-sized. V usage is TRBV6-1 and J usage is TRBJ2-5; TRBD2 agrees at 7 bases. There are 16 residues in the CDR3. V lost 6 bases, J lost 1 base, and 11 bases stayed unmatched. Per germline, CDR1 MNHNS and CDR2 SASEGT. CDR3 protein: CASRLSGVAGQETQYF. As DNA, the CDR3 is TGTGCCAGCAGGCTAAGCGGAGTAGCGGGCCAAGAGACCCAGTACTTC.

By share, this clonotype ranks as medium-sized. V gene TRBV4-1 combines with J gene TRBJ1-3; TRBD1 matches 9 bases. After removal of 3 bases from V and 4 bases from J, the junction contained 4 bases not matched to a gene. CDR3 length equals 15 residues. Germline V gene data show CDR1 as MGHRA and CDR2 as YSYEKL. The CDR3 nucleotides are TGCGCCAGCAGCCAGGACAGGGGTTCGGGAAACACCATATATTTT. Translation gives CASSQDRGSGNTIYF.

By share, this clonotype counts as medium-sized. The V call is TRBV28, the J call TRBJ2-2; possible D gene TRBD2, 5 bases. V shed 0 bases and J shed 5 bases, with 10 bases lying between them. CDR3 size: 15 residues. Germline V gives CDR1 MDHEN, CDR2 SYDVKM. CDR3 coding DNA: TGTGCCAGCAGTTTATGGGACGGGGTTACCGGGGAGCTGTTTTTT. The encoded protein is CASSLWDGVTGELFF.

The V gene is TRBV12-3 or TRBV12-4, the J gene TRBJ1-2; the D gene is possibly TRBD1 (5 bases). V lost 3 bases, J lost 4 bases, and 15 bases lay in between. The CDR3 extends over 15 amino acids. The CDR3 loop reads CASSLRAGPSYGYTF. The DNA of the CDR3 is TGTGCCAGCAGTTTGAGGGCAGGGCCCTCCTATGGCTACACCTTC.

This clonotype is hyperexpanded in the sample. The gene calls are TRBV28 and TRBJ2-1, with 7 bases identical to TRBD2. Germline V gives CDR1 MDHEN, CDR2 SYDVKM. J gave up 4 bases and V 3 bases, and 15 bases lay outside the gene matches. The CDR3 has 18 amino acids. CDR3 sequence reads: CASSFLHPGRAGYNEQFF. CDR3 bases: TGTGCCAGCAGTTTCCTACACCCGGGGAGGGCGGGGTACAATGAGCAGTTCTTC.

This clonotype was seen only a few times. This sequence joins TRBV19 and TRBJ2-2; 9 bases agree with TRBD1. The V gene's germline CDR1 is LNHDA and CDR2 SQIVND (reference sequence). The V and J ends lost 2 bases and 5 bases, in that order; junction bases with no gene match: 9. The CDR3 runs to 17 residues. CDR3 residues: CASSITGTGIMTGELFF. The CDR3 DNA follows: TGTGCCAGTAGTATAACCGGGACAGGGATAATGACCGGGGAGCTGTTTTTT.

The V and J genes are TRBV30 and TRBJ1-1; no reliable D call. V was pared by 2 bases and J by 5 bases, with 6 bases between. The CDR3 spans 11 residues. The V gene's germline CDR1 is GTSNPN and CDR2 SVGIG (reference sequence). The CDR3 reads CAWSRRTEAFF. CDR3 bases: TGTGCCTGGAGTCGTCGAACTGAAGCTTTCTTT.